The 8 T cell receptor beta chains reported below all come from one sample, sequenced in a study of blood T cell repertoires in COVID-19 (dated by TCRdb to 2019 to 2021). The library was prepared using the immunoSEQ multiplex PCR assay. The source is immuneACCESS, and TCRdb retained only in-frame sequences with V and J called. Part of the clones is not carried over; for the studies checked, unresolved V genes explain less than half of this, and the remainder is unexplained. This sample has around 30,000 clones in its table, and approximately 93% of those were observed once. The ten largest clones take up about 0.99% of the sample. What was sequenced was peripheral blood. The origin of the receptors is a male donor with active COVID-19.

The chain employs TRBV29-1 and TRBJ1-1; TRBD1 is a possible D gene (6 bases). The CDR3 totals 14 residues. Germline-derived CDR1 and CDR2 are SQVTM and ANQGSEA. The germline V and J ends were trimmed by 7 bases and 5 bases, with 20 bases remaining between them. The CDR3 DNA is TGCAGCGCTATGACACGGGGGGCGCTGACTGAAGCTTTCTTT. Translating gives CSAMTRGALTEAFF.

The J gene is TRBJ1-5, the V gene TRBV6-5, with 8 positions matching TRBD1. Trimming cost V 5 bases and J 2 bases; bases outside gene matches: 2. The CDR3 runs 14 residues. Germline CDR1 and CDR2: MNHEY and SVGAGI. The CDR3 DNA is TGTGCCAGCAGTCCGGACAGGGGCAATCAGCCCCAGCATTTT. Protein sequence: CASSPDRGNQPQHF.

The CDR3 bases are TGTGCCAGCAGGGGGGCAGGGGGCCTCGGCACTGAAGCTTTCTTT. Its protein product is CASRGAGGLGTEAFF. The chain recombines TRBV27 with TRBJ1-1; TRBD1 aligns across 8 bases. Germline CDR1 MNHEY, CDR2 SMNVEV (reference sequence). After removal of 6 bases from V and 4 bases from J, the junction contained 10 bases not matched to a gene. The CDR3 contains 15 residues.

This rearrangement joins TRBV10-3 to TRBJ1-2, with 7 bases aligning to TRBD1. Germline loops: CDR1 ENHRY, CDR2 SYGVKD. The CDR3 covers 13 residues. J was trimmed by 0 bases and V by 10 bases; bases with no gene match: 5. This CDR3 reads CASGTVANYGYTF. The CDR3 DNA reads TGTGCCAGCGGGACAGTAGCTAACTATGGCTACACCTTC.

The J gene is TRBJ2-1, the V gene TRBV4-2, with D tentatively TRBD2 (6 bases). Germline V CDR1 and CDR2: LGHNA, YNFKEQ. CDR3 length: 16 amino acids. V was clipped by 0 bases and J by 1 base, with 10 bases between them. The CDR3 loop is CASSQDTGGSYNEQFF. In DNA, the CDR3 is TGTGCCAGCAGCCAAGATACCGGGGGTTCCTACAATGAGCAGTTCTTC.

DNA for the CDR3: TGCAGCGTCGTGGACAGCCTAAATCAGCCCCAGCATTTT. This translates into CSVVDSLNQPQHF. V usage is TRBV29-1 and J usage is TRBJ1-5; TRBD1 might be the D (6 bases). Germline V CDR1 and CDR2: SQVTM, ANQGSEA. There are 13 residues in the CDR3. V dropped 6 bases and J dropped 4 bases, with 13 bases sitting between them.

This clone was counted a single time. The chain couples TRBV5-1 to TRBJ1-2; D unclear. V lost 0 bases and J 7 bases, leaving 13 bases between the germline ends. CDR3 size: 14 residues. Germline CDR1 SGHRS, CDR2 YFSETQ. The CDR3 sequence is CASSLGVLEGGYTF. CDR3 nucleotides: TGCGCCAGCAGCTTGGGGGTCTTGGAGGGTGGCTACACCTTC.

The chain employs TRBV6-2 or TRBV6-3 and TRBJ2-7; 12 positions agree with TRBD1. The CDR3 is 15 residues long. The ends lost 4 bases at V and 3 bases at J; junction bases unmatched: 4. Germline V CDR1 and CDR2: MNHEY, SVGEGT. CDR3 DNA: TGTGCCAGCAGTTGGGGACAGGGGGCTGGCTACGAGCAGTACTTC. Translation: CASSWGQGAGYEQYF.